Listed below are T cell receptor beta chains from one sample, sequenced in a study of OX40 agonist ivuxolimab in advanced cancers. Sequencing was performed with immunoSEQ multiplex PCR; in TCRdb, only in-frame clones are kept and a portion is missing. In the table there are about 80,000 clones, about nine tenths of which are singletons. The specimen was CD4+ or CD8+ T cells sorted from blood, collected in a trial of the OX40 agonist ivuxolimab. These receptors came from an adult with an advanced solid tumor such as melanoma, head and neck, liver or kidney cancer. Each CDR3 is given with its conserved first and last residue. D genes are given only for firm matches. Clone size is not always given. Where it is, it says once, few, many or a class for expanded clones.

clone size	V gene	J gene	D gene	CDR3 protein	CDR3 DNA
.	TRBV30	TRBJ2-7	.	CAWSPTGIDEQYF	TGTGCCTGGAGCCCGACGGGGATCGACGAGCAGTACTTC
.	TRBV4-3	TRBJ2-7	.	CASSQDGVEQYF	TGCGCCAGCAGCCAAGACGGGGTTGAGCAGTACTTC
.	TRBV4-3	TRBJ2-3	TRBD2	CASSQGLADSTDTQYF	TGCGCCAGCAGCCAGGGACTAGCGGATAGCACAGATACGCAGTATTTT
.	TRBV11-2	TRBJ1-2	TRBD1	CASSPNQGGGGLRTGYTF	TGTGCCAGCAGCCCTAACCAGGGTGGAGGGGGCTTAAGGACCGGCTACACCTTC
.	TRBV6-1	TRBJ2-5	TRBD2	CASSELSGGAETQYF	TGTGCCAGCAGTGAACTTAGCGGGGGGGCCGAGACCCAGTACTTC
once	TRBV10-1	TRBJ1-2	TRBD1	CASSEEGQGRSPAANYGYTF	TGCGCCAGCAGTGAGGAGGGACAGGGCCGCTCCCCGGCCGCTAACTATGGCTACACCTTC
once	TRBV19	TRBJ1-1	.	CASSDWRGNTEAFF	TGTGCCAGTAGCGACTGGAGGGGGAACACTGAAGCTTTCTTT
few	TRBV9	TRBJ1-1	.	CASSVADQSEAFF	TGTGCCAGCAGCGTGGCCGACCAAAGTGAAGCTTTCTTT
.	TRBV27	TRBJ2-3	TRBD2	CASRGWGGGLGTDTQYF	TGTGCCAGCAGAGGCTGGGGCGGGGGGCTCGGCACAGATACGCAGTATTTT
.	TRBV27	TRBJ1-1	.	CASSVPRDGRTEAFF	TGTGCCAGCAGTGTCCCTCGGGACGGTCGCACTGAAGCTTTCTTT
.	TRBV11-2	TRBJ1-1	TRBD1	CASSLDIQGGDPTEAFF	TGTGCCAGCAGCTTAGACATACAGGGGGGGGACCCAACTGAAGCTTTCTTT
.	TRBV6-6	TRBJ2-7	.	CASSYSVDEQYF	TGTGCCAGCAGTTACTCGGTAGACGAGCAGTACTTC
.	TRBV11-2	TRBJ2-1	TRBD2	CASTSGGLYEQFF	TGTGCCAGCACTAGCGGGGGGTTGTATGAGCAGTTCTTC
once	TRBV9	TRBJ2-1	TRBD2	CASSPPTSGDEQFF	TGTGCCAGCAGCCCCCCAACTAGCGGGGATGAGCAGTTCTTC
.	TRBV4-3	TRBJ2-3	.	CASSQDGSGPNPDTQYF	TGCGCCAGCAGCCAAGATGGGTCCGGGCCGAATCCAGATACGCAGTATTTT
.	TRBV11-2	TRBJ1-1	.	CASSSQGLYTEAFF	TGTGCCAGCAGCTCTCAGGGGCTATACACTGAAGCTTTCTTT
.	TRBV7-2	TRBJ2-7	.	CASSLGPATTYEQYF	TGTGCCAGCAGCTTAGGGCCTGCCACCACCTACGAGCAGTACTTC
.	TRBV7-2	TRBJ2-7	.	CASSIAGLYEQYF	TGTGCCAGCAGCATTGCAGGGTTATACGAGCAGTACTTC
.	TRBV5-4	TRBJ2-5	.	CASSHETDFLAETQYF	TGTGCCAGCTCCCATGAGACAGACTTCCTAGCGGAGACCCAGTACTTC
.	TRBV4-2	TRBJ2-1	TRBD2	CASSQAGASGGNNEQFF	TGTGCCAGCAGCCAAGCTGGGGCTAGCGGGGGCAACAATGAGCAGTTCTTC
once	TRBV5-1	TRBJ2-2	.	CASSQNTGELFF	TGCGCCAGCAGCCAGAACACCGGGGAGCTGTTTTTT
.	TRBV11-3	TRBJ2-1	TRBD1	CASSLDGTGGNEQFF	TGTGCCAGCAGCTTAGATGGAACAGGGGGCAATGAGCAGTTCTTC
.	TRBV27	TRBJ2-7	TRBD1	CASSLGQSSYEQYF	TGTGCCAGCAGTTTGGGACAGAGCTCCTACGAGCAGTACTTC
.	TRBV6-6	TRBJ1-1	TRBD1	CASSLTGGYLTEAFF	TGTGCCAGCAGTTTGACAGGGGGGTATCTCACTGAAGCTTTCTTT
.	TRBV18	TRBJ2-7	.	CASSPIQGYEAYEQYF	TGTGCCAGCTCACCGATACAGGGATACGAAGCCTACGAGCAGTACTTC
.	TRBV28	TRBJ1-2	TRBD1	CASIQGAHYGYTF	TGTGCCAGCATACAGGGGGCCCACTATGGCTACACCTTC
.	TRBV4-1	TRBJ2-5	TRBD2	CASSQVISTSGGVLETQYF	TGCGCCAGCAGCCAAGTGATTTCGACGAGCGGGGGGGTTTTGGAGACCCAGTACTTC
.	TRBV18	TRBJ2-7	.	CASSLGPGEVYEQYF	TGTGCCAGCTCACTCGGTCCCGGGGAAGTCTACGAGCAGTACTTC
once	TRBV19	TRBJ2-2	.	CASSTDDHGTGELFF	TGTGCCAGTAGTACAGACGACCATGGCACCGGGGAGCTGTTTTTT
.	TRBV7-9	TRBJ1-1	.	CASSLVPEAFF	TGTGCCAGCAGCTTAGTGCCTGAAGCTTTCTTT
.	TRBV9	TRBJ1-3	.	CASSANTGTGNTIYF	TGTGCCAGCAGCGCCAATACAGGGACTGGAAACACCATATATTTT
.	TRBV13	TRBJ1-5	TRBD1	CASSQRDRGANQPQHF	TGTGCCAGCAGCCAAAGGGACAGGGGGGCCAATCAGCCCCAGCATTTT
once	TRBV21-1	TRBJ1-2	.	CASSKAGDGYTF	TGTGCCAGCAGCAAAGCAGGGGATGGCTACACCTTC
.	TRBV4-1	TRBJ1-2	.	CASSQDKLANYGYTF	TGCGCCAGCAGCCAAGATAAGTTAGCTAACTATGGCTACACCTTC
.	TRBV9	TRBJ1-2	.	CASSLLWTAYGYTF	TGTGCCAGCAGCTTACTCTGGACAGCCTATGGCTACACCTTC
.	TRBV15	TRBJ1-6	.	CATSSPGTPDSYNSPLHF	TGTGCCACCAGCAGCCCAGGGACACCGGACTCCTATAATTCACCCCTCCACTTT
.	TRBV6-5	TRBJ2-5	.	CASTKDSQETQYF	TGTGCCAGCACCAAGGACAGCCAAGAGACCCAGTACTTC
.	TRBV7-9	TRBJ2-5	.	CASSLVGGGPQETQYF	TGTGCCAGCAGCTTAGTGGGGGGGGGCCCCCAAGAGACCCAGTACTTC
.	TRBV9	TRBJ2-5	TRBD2	CASSSGLAGEQETQYF	TGTGCCAGCAGTTCGGGACTAGCGGGGGAACAAGAGACCCAGTACTTC
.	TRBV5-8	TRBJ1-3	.	CASSLVGRSSGNTIYF	TGTGCCAGCAGCTTGGTTGGCAGGAGCTCTGGAAACACCATATATTTT
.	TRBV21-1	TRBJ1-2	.	CASSSKTGGYGYTF	TGTGCCAGCAGCTCCAAGACAGGGGGTTATGGCTACACCTTC
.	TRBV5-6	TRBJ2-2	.	CASSLGAWGQGGELFF	TGTGCCAGCAGCTTGGGAGCCTGGGGGCAAGGCGGGGAGCTGTTTTTT
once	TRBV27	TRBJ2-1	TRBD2	CASSSGGFYNEQFF	TGTGCCAGCAGCTCCGGGGGGTTTTACAATGAGCAGTTCTTC